This T cell receptor (beta chain) stems from a study of T cell responses to AZD1222 COVID-19 vaccine. V was cut by 5 bases and J by 7 bases, with 11 bases left in between. CDR3 size: 12 residues. Sequencing was performed with immunoSEQ multiplex PCR; in TCRdb, only in-frame clones are kept and a portion is missing. The sample has under 140,000 clones; roughly 90% are singletons. The sequence was obtained from an adult who received the AZD1222 COVID-19 vaccine. V and J are TRBV12-3 or TRBV12-4 and TRBJ1-2; tentative D call: TRBD1 (5 bases). The sequences come from peripheral blood, collected 28 days after the second AZD1222 dose. The CDR3 is CASSMGDRGYTF. In DNA, the CDR3 is TGTGCCAGCAGTATGGGGGATCGTGGCTACACCTTC.